This T cell receptor beta chain comes out of a study of CD8 T cells in ankylosing spondylitis. Regarding this clonotype: Its antigen is not identified.

Quantitative 5'-RACE with molecular barcodes was used to make the TCR beta libraries. TCRdb called the 5' RACE reads again in MiXCR, with one record for every CDR3 protein. The data contain 750,000 to 850,000 distinct CDR3 sequences, approximately 12% of them seen just once; the ten biggest clones take up approximately 0.51%. The J segment lost 0 bases and the V segment lost 3 bases, leaving 8 bases of the junction unmatched. CDR3 length: 16 residues. Germline loops: CDR1 DFQATT, CDR2 SNEGSKA (reference sequence). Study outcomes and limitations: Previously reported in reactive arthritis synovial fluid and blood were some of the motif variants. Disease-linked clones displayed a CD8+ phenotype and appeared relatively rarely in peripheral blood. Roughly eight highly homologous variants formed a TCR beta motif that appeared characteristic of ankylosing spondylitis blood. Disease-linked clones were reportedly significantly enriched in matched ankylosing spondylitis synovial fluid.

Sequencing used blood, either unsorted or a sorted T cell fraction (not recorded which). The receptor was derived from a male donor with ankylosing spondylitis. This rearrangement joins TRBV20-1 to TRBJ1-5; 7 bases align to TRBD1. The CDR3 bases are TGCAGTGCTAGGCCCCTCACAGGGGCTAGCAATCAGCCCCAGCATTTT. Its protein is CSARPLTGASNQPQHF.